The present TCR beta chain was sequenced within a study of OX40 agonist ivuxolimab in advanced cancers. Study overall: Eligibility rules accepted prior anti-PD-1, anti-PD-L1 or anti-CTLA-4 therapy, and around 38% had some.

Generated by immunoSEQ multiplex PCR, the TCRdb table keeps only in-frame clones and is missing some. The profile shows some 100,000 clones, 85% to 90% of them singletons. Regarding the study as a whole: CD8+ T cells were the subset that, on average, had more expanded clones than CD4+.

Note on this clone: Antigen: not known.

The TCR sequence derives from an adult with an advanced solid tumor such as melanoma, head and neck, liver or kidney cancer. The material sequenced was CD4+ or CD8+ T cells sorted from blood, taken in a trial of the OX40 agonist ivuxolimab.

CDR3 sequence (DNA): TGTGCCAGCAGTGGTACAGGGGTGGGGGATTCACCCCTCCACTTT. This sequence encodes CASSGTGVGDSPLHF. The chain employs TRBV6-5 and TRBJ1-6; 7 positions match TRBD1. J lost 8 bases, V lost 5 bases, and 9 bases had no gene match. Germline loops: CDR1 MNHEY, CDR2 SVGAGI. CDR3 length equals 15 residues.